This TCR beta chain was obtained from a study of blood T cell repertoires in COVID-19. The overall study: Both acute and convalescent COVID-19 samples were obtained from the United States, Italy and Spain. T cells, B-cell-depleted T cells, or PBMCs provided the cDNA or gDNA that served as material.

Under the authors' procedure: By means of reference gene primer amplification, nucleated cell counts were estimated. Profiled with immunoSEQ multiplex PCR; TCRdb holds only in-frame clones, not every one. That table is the source of V, J and clone size, and D and trimming were worked out from the DNA. The sample records 150,000 to 200,000 clones, roughly 85% being singletons. Trimming pared 4 bases from V and 5 bases from J, leaving 15 bases between. The CDR3 sequence is 15 residues long. The germline V gene encodes CDR1 MNHEY and CDR2 SVGAGI. The sample comprised peripheral blood. This TCR came from a human donor in a cohort sampled during active COVID-19. The chain employs TRBV6-5 and TRBJ1-5; D not resolved. In nucleotides, the CDR3 is TGTGCCAGCAGTTCCGGATGGGGAGGGTATCAGCCCCAGCATTTT. This gives the protein CASSSGWGGYQPQHF.